Sequencing of this T cell receptor delta chain was carried out in a study of gamma-delta chains in newborns, infants, children. Study summary: Innate gammadelta T cells reportedly expand polyclonally right after birth, driven by microbial exposure, per the title.

Germline lookup yields CDR1 GEAIGNYY and CDR2 EKD. The ends were cut back, 0 bases at V and 0 bases at J, with 14 bases in the middle. This CDR3 has 19 residues. TCRdb reapplied CATT to the reads. The profile shows some 10,000 delta-chain clones, more than 7.5% of them singletons. This clone was seen more than once but under ten times. Sequencing was done on a sample of blood. The TCR was taken from a child who was a newborn, infant or young child, either healthy, febrile or measles-vaccinated (not recorded which). This sequence joins TRDV2 and TRDJ3; TRDD3 is a possible D gene (6 bases). This CDR3 reads CACDTADTLSSWDTRQMFF. CDR3 DNA sequence: TGTGCCTGTGACACCGCCGATACGCTTAGCTCCTGGGACACCCGACAGATGTTTTTC.